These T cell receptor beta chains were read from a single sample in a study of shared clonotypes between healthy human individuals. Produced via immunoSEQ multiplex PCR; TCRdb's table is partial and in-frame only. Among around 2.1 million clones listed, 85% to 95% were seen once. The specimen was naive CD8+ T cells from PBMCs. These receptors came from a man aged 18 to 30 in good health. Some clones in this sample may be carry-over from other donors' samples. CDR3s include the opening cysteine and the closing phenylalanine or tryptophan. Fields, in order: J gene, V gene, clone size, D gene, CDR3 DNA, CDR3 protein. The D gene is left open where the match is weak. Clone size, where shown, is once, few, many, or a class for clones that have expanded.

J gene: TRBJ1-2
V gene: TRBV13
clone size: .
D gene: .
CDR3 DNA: TGTGCCAGCAGCTTAGAACCCCCAGGGGATGGCTACACCTTC
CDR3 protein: CASSLEPPGDGYTF

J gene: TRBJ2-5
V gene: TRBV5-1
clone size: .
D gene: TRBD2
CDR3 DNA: TGCGCCAGCAGCACGGGACTAGCGGGACCTAATCCGGGAGAGACCCAGTACTTC
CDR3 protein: CASSTGLAGPNPGETQYF

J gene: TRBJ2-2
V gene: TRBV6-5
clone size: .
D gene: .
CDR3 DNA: TGTGCCAGCAGCTCCCCAGGTGTGCTGTTTTTT
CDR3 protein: CASSSPGVLFF

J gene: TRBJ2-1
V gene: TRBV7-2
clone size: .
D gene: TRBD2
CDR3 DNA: TGTGCCAGCAGCCAGGGACTAGCGGGGGCCAATGAGCAGTTCTTC
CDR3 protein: CASSQGLAGANEQFF

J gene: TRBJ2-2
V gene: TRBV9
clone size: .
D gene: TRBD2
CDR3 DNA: TGTGCCAGCAGCGTAGCTACATGGGGAGGCGGGAGGGACAATTTCAACACCGGGGAGCTGTTTTTT
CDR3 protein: CASSVATWGGGRDNFNTGELFF

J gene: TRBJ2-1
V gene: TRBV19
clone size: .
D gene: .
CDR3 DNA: TGTGCCAGTGGGGGAAGGGTTACCTACAATGAGCAGTTCTTC
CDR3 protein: CASGGRVTYNEQFF

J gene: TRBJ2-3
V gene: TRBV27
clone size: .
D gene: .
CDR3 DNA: TGTGCCAGCAGTTTAGCGGATAGCACAGATACGCAGTATTTT
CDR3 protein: CASSLADSTDTQYF

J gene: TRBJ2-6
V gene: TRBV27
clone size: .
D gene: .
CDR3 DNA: TGTGCCAGCAGCGGGGACACCCTCATCTCTGGGGCCAACGTCCTGACTTTC
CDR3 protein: CASSGDTLISGANVLTF

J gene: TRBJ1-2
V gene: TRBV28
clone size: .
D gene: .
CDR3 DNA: TGTGCCAGCAGTTACACAGCCTCAAGGGGGTATGGCTACACCTTC
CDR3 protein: CASSYTASRGYGYTF

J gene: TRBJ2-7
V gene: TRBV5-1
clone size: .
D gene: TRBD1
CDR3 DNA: TGCGCCAGCAGCCAAAGCGACAGGGCCTACGAGCAGTACTTC
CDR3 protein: CASSQSDRAYEQYF

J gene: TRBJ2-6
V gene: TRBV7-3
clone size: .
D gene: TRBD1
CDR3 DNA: TGTGCCAGCAGCGACCCGGGACAGACCCTTTTTGGGGCCAACGTCCTGACTTTC
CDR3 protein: CASSDPGQTLFGANVLTF

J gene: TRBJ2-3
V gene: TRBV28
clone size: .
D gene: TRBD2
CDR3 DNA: TGTGCCAGCAGTCCCCGGACTAGTCGAACAGCAGATACGCAGTATTTT
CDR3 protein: CASSPRTSRTADTQYF

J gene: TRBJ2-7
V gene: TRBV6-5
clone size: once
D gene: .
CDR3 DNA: TGTGCCAGCAGTCTCGACAACTACGAGCAGTACTTC
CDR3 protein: CASSLDNYEQYF

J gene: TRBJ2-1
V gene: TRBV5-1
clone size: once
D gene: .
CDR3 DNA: TGCGCCAGCAGCTTGATCAGTGGGAACTCCTACAATGAGCAGTTCTTC
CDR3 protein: CASSLISGNSYNEQFF

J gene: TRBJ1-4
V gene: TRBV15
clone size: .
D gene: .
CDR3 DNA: TGTGCCACCAGCGGGTGGCCAAGGGGAAGCGAAAAACTGTTTTTT
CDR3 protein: CATSGWPRGSEKLFF

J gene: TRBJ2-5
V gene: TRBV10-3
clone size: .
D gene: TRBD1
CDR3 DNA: TGTGCCATCAGAGCCGACAGGGGGCTGGGAGAGACCCAGTACTTC
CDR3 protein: CAIRADRGLGETQYF

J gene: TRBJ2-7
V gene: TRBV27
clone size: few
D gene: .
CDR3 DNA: TGTGCCAGCAGCCGGGACCCCTACGAGCAGTACTTC
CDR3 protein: CASSRDPYEQYF

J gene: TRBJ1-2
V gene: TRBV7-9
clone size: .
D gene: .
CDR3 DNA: TGTGCCAGCAGCTTAGCCGGGATGAGGGTCGGGGCTGGCTACACCTTC
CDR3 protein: CASSLAGMRVGAGYTF

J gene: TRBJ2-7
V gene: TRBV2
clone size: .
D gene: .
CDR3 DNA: TGTGCCAGCACGAGGAGGGGAACATACGAGCAGTACTTC
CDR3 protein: CASTRRGTYEQYF

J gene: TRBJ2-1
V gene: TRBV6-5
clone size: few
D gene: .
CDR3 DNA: TGTGCCAGCAGGTTACTGGGTTTCGATGAGCAGTTCTTC
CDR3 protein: CASRLLGFDEQFF

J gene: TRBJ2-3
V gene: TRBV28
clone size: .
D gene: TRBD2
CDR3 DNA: TGTGCCAGCAGTTTGGGACTAGCGGGAAGGTCAGATACGCAGTATTTT
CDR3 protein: CASSLGLAGRSDTQYF

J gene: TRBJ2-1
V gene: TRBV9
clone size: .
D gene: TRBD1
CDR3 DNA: TGTGCCAGCAGCGTCGCCCAACAGGGGGCTCGGGAGCAGTTCTTC
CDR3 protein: CASSVAQQGAREQFF

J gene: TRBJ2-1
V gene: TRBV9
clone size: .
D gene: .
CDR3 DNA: TGTGCCAGCAGCGTAGCGGGGGGCCTGAGCTCCTACAATGAGCAGTTCTTC
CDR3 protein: CASSVAGGLSSYNEQFF

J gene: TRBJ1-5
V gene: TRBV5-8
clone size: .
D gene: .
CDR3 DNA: TGTGCCAGCAGCTTGGTTTTTAGGGGTAGTCAGCCCCAGCATTTT
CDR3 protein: CASSLVFRGSQPQHF

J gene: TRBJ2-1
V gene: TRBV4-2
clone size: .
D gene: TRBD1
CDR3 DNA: TGTGCCAGCAGCCATCCAAACCGGGACAGGATAAACAATGAGCAGTTCTTC
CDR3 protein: CASSHPNRDRINNEQFF

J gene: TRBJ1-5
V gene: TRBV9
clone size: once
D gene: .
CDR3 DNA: TGTGCCAGCAGCGTAGGCTTCAGCAATCAGCCCCAGCATTTT
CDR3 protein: CASSVGFSNQPQHF

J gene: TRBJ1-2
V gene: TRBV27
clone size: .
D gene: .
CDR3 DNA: TGTGCCAGCAGTCCCGGGCCGGTGGGAGGCTACACCTTC
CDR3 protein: CASSPGPVGGYTF

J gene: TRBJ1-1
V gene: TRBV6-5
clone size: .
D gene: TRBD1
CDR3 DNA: TGTGCCAGCAGTTGGGACAGGGGGAGAAACACTGAAGCTTTCTTT
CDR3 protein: CASSWDRGRNTEAFF

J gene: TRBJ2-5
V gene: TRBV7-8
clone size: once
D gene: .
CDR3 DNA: TGTGCCAGCAGCAGGGGGGAGACCCAGTACTTC
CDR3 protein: CASSRGETQYF

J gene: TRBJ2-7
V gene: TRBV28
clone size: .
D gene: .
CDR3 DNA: TGTGCCAGCACCCGACAGGACTGGGGGACGTACGAGCAGTACTTC
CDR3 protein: CASTRQDWGTYEQYF

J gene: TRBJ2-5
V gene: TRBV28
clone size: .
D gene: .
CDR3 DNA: TGTGCCATCCGGGACTGGGGCCAAGAGACCCAGTACTTC
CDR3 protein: CAIRDWGQETQYF